This note documents a single T cell receptor beta chain sequence. This sample is drawn from a study of preoperative IRX-2 immunotherapy in early breast cancer. TCRdb keeps only in-frame clones here, not all; method: immunoSEQ multiplex PCR. The sample includes about 24,000 clones, 70% to 90% of them seen just once. V dropped 2 bases and J dropped 2; count of bases not matched to a gene: 12. This CDR3 has 17 amino acids. Looked up from germline, CDR1 is SEHNR and CDR2 is FQNEAQ (reference sequence). Sample treatment: preoperative locoregional IRX-2 cytokine immunotherapy. This phase Ib study tested locoregional IRX-2 cytokine immunotherapy given before surgery.

The chain uses TRBV7-9 and TRBJ2-7; 7 bases fit TRBD2. The clonotype was recovered from a human donor with breast cancer. Sequenced here: tumor tissue, sampled after IRX-2 immunotherapy. CDR3 DNA sequence: TGTGCCAGCAGCTTAAGGGAAGGACCGGGACTACCCTACGAGCAGTACTTC. It translates to CASSLREGPGLPYEQYF.